The 5 T cell receptor beta chains below all came from one sample that was sequenced in a study of regulatory T cells in long-lasting Graves disease. iRepertoire HTBI primers and Arm-PCR of CDR3 regions built TCR beta libraries. A single record per CDR3 protein comes from TCRdb applying MiXCR to the multiplex PCR reads. The sample lists hundreds of thousands of distinct CDR3 sequences, 16% occurring once. Time point here: newly diagnosed GD, antithyroid drugs for less than 3 months. The TCR library was made from RNA that had been extracted from PBMCs in TRIzol. Another study also made use of these data, one on T cells in Graves' hyperthyroidism and ophthalmopathy.

The material was peripheral blood mononuclear cells (PBMCs), obtained at new diagnosis, from a patient treated with antithyroid drugs. Receptors originate from a woman aged 35-60 years with Graves disease.

V and J are TRBV15 and TRBJ1-5; the match to TRBD1 covers 7 bases. The germline V gene encodes CDR1 LNHNV and CDR2 YYDKDF (reference sequence). J was trimmed by 6 bases and V by 1 base; bases with no gene match: 6. The CDR3 consists of 15 residues. CDR3 residues: CATSRADRDGQPQHF. The CDR3 DNA reads TGTGCCACCAGCAGAGCCGACAGGGACGGTCAGCCCCAGCATTTT.

This clonotype has a count of ten or more. The chain joins TRBV2 to TRBJ2-3; 8 bases map to TRBD2. Looked up from germline, CDR1 is SNHLY and CDR2 is FYNNEI. The CDR3 totals 16 residues. V dropped 4 bases and J dropped 2; count of bases not matched to a gene: 8. Written as DNA, the CDR3 is TGTGCCAGCAGTGGGCCGGGGGGGCCTTTCACAGATACGCAGTATTTT. Protein sequence: CASSGPGGPFTDTQYF.

This clonotype has a count of ten or more. The rearrangement links TRBV10-3 to TRBJ2-3, with unresolved D. Trimming took 11 bases from V and 5 from J, leaving 11 bases between them. The V gene's germline CDR1 is ENHRY and CDR2 SYGVKD. The CDR3 length is 11 residues. CDR3 protein: CALPTKDTQYF. The CDR3 nucleotides read TGTGCCCTTCCCACGAAAGATACGCAGTATTTT.

V is TRBV5-4 and J is TRBJ2-3, with 14 bases aligning to TRBD2. The CDR3 is 15 amino acids. V dropped 4 bases and J dropped 4; count of bases not matched to a gene: 2. CDR1 SGHNT and CDR2 YYREEE come from the germline V gene (reference sequence). The CDR3 spells CASSTTSGGADTQYF. CDR3 nucleotides: TGTGCCAGCAGCACGACTAGCGGGGGGGCAGATACGCAGTATTTT. Combining the CDR3 with reference TRBV5-4 and TRBJ2-3 gives the whole variable domain ETGVTQSPTHLIKTRGQQVTLRCSSQSGHNTVSWYQQALGQGPQFIFQYYREEENGRGNFPPRFSGLQFPNYSSELNVNALELDDSALYLCASSTTSGGADTQYFGPGTRLTVL.

V and J are TRBV20-1 and TRBJ2-1, with 8 bases identical to TRBD2. Germline CDR1 reads DFQATT; CDR2 reads SNEGSKA (reference sequence). The CDR3 sequence is 15 residues long. V gave up 1 base and J gave up 6 bases; unmatched junction bases: 8. CDR3 in amino acids: CSARVSLSGANEQFF. CDR3 coding DNA: TGCAGTGCTAGAGTAAGCCTTAGCGGGGCCAATGAGCAGTTCTTC.